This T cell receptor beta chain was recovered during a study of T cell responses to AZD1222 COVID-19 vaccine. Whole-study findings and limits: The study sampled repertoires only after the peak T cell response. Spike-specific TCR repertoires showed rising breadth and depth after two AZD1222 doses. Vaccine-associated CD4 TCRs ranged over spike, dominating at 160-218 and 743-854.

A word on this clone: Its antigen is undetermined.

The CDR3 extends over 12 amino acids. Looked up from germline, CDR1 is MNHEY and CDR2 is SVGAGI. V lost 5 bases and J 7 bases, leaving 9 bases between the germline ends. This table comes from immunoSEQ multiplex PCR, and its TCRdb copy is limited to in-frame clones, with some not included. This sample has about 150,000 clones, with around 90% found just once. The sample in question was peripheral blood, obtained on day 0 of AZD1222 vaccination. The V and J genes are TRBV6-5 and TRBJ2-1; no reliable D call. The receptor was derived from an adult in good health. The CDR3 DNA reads TGTGCCAGCAGTCAGACCTGGAATGAGCAGTTCTTC. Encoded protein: CASSQTWNEQFF.